This T cell receptor (beta chain) is drawn from a study of cytomegalovirus exposure and HLA in healthy donors. Across the study: There were 350 to 400 genotyped donors. Of these, roughly 84% fell in the genetic ancestry cluster associated with self-reported Caucasian donors. Study outcomes and limitations: In a later analysis, HLA-C alleles had the fewest associated TCRs, DRB1 alleles the most. Using a false discovery rate of 0.05, a later analysis showed that 16,951 TCR beta sequences were associated with HLA alleles.

Nominal health characterized the donors when sampled, though unrecorded immune exposures were likely. Germline CDR1 reads SGHRS; CDR2 reads YFSETQ. The CDR3 runs 13 residues. V was pared by 0 bases and J by 5 bases, with 6 bases between. Use of 60 Vbeta and 13 Jbeta primers characterized the PCR. Assay used: immunoSEQ multiplex PCR; TCRdb lists only in-frame clones, some missing. The sample lists under 200,000 clones, around three quarters seen once, with approximately 2.1% in the top ten. Concerning this clone: Its antigen is still unknown.

The sequenced material came from PBMCs. The V gene is TRBV5-1, the J gene TRBJ2-1, with D perhaps matching TRBD1 (6 bases). This TCR came from a woman aged 50 to 60 in good health and CMV-seronegative. CDR3 protein: CASSLGTDNEQFF. The CDR3, as DNA: TGCGCCAGCAGCTTGGGGACAGACAATGAGCAGTTCTTC.